This T cell receptor (beta chain) was sequenced in a study of post-analysis software for immune sequencing data. Whole-study results and caveats: Controls had lower frequencies than patients of five TRBV segments, which included TRBV5-6, TRBV5-1 and TRBV20-1.

Trimming took 6 bases from V and 0 from J, leaving 15 bases between them. The CDR3 length is 16 residues. Germline CDR1 reads MDHEN; CDR2 reads SYDVKM. Unique molecular identifiers were present in the TCR beta cDNA libraries. From the PCR reads, TCRdb called clonotypes with MiXCR, one entry per CDR3 protein. The data show about half a million distinct CDR3 sequences, approximately 45% seen once. Concerning this clonotype itself: Its antigen remains unknown.

Material for sequencing was blood. The receptor's source is a girl between 10 and 17 years old with multiple sclerosis. The chain joins TRBV28 to TRBJ2-1; TRBD2 might be the D (6 bases). CDR3 sequence reads: CASSAASASSYNEQFF. CDR3 sequence (DNA): TGTGCCAGCAGCGCAGCTAGCGCAAGCTCCTACAATGAGCAGTTCTTC.